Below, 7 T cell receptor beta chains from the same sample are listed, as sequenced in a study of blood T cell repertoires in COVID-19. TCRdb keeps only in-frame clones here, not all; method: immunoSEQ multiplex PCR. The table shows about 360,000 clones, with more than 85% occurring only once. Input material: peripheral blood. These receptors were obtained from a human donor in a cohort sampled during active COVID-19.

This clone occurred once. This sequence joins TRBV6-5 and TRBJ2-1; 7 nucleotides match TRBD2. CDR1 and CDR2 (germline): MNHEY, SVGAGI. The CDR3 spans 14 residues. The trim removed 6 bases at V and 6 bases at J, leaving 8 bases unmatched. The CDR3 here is CASSLAGLPNEQFF. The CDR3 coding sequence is TGTGCCAGCAGCTTAGCGGGCCTGCCCAATGAGCAGTTCTTC.

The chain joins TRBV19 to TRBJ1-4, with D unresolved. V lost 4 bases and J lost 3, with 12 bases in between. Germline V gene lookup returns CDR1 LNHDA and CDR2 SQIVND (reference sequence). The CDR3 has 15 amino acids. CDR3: CASSTQVRANEKLFF. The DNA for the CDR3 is TGTGCCAGTAGTACCCAGGTGCGGGCTAATGAAAAACTGTTTTTT.

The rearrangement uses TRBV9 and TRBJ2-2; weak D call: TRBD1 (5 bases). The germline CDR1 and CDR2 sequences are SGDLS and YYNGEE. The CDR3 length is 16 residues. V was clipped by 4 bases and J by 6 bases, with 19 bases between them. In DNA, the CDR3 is TGTGCCAGCAGCCCACGGCAGGGCCTTACCCCCGGGGAGCTGTTTTTT. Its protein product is CASSPRQGLTPGELFF.

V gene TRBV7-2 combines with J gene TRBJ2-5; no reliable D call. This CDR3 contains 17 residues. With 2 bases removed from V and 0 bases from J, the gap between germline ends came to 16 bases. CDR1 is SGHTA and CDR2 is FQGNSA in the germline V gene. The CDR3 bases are TGTGCCAGCAGCTTACGGTTCGGCGGAGTGTACCAAGAGACCCAGTACTTC. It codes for CASSLRFGGVYQETQYF.

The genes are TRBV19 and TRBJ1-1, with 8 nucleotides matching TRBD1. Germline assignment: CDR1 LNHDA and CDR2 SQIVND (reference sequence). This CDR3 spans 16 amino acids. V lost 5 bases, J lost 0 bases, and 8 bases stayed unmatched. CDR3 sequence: CASSATGAGVNTEAFF. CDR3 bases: TGTGCCAGTAGTGCGACAGGGGCGGGGGTGAACACTGAAGCTTTCTTT.

The CDR3 DNA is TGTGCCAGCAGTTTATTTAGCCTGGGTGCCACAGATACGCAGTATTTT. This gives the protein CASSLFSLGATDTQYF. This sequence joins TRBV27 and TRBJ2-3; no clear D. Germline values: CDR1 MNHEY, CDR2 SMNVEV (reference sequence). The CDR3 consists of 16 residues. V dropped 1 base and J dropped 2 bases, with 13 bases sitting between them.

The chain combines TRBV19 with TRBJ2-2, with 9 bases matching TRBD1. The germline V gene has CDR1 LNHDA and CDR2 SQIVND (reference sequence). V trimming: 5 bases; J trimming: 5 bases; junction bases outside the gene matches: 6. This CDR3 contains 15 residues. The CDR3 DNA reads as TGTGCCAGTAGTCCGAGGGACAGGGTGACCGGGGAGCTGTTTTTT. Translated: CASSPRDRVTGELFF.